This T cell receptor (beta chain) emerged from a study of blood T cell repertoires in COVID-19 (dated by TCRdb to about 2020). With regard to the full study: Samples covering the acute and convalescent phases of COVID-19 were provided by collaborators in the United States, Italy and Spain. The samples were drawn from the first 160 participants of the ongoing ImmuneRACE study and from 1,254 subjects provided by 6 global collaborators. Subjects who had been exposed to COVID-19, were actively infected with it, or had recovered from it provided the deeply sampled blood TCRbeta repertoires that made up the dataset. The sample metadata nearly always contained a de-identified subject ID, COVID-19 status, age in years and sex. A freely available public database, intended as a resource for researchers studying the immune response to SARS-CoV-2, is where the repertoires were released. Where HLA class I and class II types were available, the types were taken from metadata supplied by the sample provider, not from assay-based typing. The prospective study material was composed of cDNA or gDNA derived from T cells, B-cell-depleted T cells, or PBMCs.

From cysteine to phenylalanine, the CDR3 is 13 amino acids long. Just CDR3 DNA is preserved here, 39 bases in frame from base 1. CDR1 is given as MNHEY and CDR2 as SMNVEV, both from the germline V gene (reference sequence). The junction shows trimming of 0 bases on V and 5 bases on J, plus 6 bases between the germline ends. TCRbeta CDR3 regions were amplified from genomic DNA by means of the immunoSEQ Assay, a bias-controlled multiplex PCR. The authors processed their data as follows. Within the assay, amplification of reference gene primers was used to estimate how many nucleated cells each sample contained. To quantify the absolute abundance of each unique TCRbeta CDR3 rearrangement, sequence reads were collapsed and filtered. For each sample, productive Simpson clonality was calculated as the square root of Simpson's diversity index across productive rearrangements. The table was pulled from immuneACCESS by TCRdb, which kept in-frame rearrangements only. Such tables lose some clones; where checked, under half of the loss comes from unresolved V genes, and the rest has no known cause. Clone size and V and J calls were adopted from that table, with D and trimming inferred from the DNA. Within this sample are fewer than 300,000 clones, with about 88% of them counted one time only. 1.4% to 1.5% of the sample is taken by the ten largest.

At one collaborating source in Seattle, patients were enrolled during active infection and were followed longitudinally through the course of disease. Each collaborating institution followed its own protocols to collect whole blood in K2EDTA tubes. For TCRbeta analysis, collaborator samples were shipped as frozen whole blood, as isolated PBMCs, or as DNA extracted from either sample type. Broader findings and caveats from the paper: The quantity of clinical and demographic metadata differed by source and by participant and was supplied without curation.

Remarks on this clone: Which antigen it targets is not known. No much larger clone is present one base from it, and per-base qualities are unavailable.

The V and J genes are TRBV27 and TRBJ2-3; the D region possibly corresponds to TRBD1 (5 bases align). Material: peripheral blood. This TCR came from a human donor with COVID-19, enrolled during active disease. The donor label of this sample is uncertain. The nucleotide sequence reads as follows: TGTGCCAGCAGTTTATCAGGGGTAGATACGCAGTATTTT. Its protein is CASSLSGVDTQYF.